This TCR beta chain was profiled in a study of blood T cell repertoires in COVID-19. Method: immunoSEQ multiplex PCR; TCRdb's copy keeps in-frame clones and lacks some. The repertoire holds about 81,000 clones, about 82% seen once, with 20% to 30% in the top ten. This TCR was sampled from a human donor in a cohort sampled during active COVID-19. Sequenced material: peripheral blood.

DNA of the CDR3: TGCGCCAGCAGCCAAGATTCGGAGGTTAGCTATGGCTACACCTTC. As protein: CASSQDSEVSYGYTF. The chain has TRBV4-3 and TRBJ1-2, with D uncertain. The V and J ends lost 0 bases and 4 bases respectively, with 12 bases between them. CDR1 is LGHNA and CDR2 is YSLEER in the germline V gene. This CDR3 is built from 15 residues.